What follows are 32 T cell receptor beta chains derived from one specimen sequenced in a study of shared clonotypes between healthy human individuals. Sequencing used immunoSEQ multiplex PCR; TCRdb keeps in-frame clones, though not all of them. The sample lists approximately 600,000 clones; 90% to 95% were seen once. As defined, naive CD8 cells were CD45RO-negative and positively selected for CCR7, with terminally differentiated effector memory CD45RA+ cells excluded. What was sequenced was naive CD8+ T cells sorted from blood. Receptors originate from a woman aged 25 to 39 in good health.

The CDR3 loop is CASSLSPREGYEQYF. CDR3 DNA: TGTGCCAGCAGTCTGTCCCCCCGAGAGGGCTACGAGCAGTACTTC. This chain joins TRBV27 and TRBJ2-7, with D possibly TRBD2 on 5 matching bases. V was pared by 5 bases and J by 3 bases, with 17 bases between. Germline loops: CDR1 MNHEY, CDR2 SMNVEV (reference sequence). CDR3 length: 15 residues.

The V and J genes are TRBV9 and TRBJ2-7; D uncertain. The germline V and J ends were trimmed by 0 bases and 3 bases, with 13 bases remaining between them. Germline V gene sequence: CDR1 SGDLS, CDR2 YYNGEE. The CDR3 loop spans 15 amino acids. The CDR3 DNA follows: TGTGCCAGCAGCGTAGAGCCCGGTCGATACTACGAGCAGTACTTC. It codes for CASSVEPGRYYEQYF.

The CDR3 coding sequence is TGTGCCAGCAGCGCCCGGACAGGGTATTATGAGCAGTTCTTC. Translation gives CASSARTGYYEQFF. The chain couples TRBV9 to TRBJ2-1, with TRBD1 matching over 8 bases. The J segment lost 8 bases and the V segment lost 3 bases, leaving 7 bases of the junction unmatched. The germline CDR1 and CDR2 sequences are SGDLS and YYNGEE. CDR3 length: 14 amino acids.

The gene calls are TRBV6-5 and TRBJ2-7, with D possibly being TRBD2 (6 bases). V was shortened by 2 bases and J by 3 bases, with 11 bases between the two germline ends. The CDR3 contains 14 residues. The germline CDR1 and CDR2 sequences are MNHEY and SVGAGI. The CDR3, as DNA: TGTGCCAGCAGTTACGGGGGGACCGGCTACGAGCAGTACTTC. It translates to CASSYGGTGYEQYF.

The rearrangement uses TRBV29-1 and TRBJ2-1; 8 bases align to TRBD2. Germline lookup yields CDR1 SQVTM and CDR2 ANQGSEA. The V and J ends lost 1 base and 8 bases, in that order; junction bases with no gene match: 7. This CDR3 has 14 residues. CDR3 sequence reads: CSVEGGREEDEQFF. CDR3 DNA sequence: TGCAGCGTTGAAGGGGGGCGGGAGGAGGATGAGCAGTTCTTC.

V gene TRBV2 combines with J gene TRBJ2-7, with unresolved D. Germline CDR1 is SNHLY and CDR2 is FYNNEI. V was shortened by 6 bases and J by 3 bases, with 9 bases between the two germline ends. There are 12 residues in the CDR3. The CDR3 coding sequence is TGTGCCAGCAGGGTCGTGGGCTACGAGCAGTACTTC. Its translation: CASRVVGYEQYF. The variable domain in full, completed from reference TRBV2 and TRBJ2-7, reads EPEVTQTPSHQVTQMGQEVILRCVPISNHLYFYWYRQILGQKVEFLVSFYNNEISEKSEIFDDQFSVERPDGSNFTLKIRSTKLEDSAMYFCASRVVGYEQYFGPGTRLTVT.

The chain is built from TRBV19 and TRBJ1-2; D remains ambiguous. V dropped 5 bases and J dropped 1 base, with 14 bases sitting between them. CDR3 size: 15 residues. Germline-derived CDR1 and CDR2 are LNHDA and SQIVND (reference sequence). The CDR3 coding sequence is TGTGCCAGTAGTTTTCGGACGGACTTTAACTATGGCTACACCTTC. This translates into CASSFRTDFNYGYTF. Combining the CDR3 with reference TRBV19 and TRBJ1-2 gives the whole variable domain DGGITQSPKYLFRKEGQNVTLSCEQNLNHDAMYWYRQDPGQGLRLIYYSQIVNDFQKGDIAEGYSVSREKKESFPLTVTSAQKNPTAFYLCASSFRTDFNYGYTFGSGTRLTVV.

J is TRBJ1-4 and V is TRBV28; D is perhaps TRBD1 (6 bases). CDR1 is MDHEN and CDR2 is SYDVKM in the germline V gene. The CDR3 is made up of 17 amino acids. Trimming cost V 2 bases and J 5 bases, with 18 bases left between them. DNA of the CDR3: TGTGCCAGCAGTTTAACCCACATACAGGGAAAGAATGAAAAACTGTTTTTT. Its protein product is CASSLTHIQGKNEKLFF.

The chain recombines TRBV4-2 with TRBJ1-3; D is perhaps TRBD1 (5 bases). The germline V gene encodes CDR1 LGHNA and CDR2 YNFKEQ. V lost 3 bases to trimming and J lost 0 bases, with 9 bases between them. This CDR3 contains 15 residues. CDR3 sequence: CASSHGGYSGNTIYF. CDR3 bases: TGTGCCAGCAGCCACGGGGGGTACTCTGGAAACACCATATATTTT.

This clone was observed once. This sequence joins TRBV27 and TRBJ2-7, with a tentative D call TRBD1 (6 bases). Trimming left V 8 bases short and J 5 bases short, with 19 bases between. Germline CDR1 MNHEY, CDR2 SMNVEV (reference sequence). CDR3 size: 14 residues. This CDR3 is CASRHPRGTNEQYF. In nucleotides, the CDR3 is TGTGCCAGCCGTCACCCCAGGGGAACTAACGAGCAGTACTTC.

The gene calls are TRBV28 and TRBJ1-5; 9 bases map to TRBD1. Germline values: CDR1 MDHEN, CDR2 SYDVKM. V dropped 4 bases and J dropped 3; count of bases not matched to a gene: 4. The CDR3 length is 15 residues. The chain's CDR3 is CASSWDREINQPQHF. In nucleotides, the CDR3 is TGTGCCAGCAGTTGGGACAGGGAGATCAATCAGCCCCAGCATTTT. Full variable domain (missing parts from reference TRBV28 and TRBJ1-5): DVKVTQSSRYLVKRTGEKVFLECVQDMDHENMFWYRQDPGLGLRLIYFSYDVKMKEKGDIPEGYSVSREKKERFSLILESASTNQTSMYLCASSWDREINQPQHFGDGTRLSIL.

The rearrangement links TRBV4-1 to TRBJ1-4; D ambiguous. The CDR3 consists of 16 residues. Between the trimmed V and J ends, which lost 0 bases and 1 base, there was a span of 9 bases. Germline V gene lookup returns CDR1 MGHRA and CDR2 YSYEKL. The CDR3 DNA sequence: TGCGCCAGCAGCCAAGATTACGGGCAAACTAATGAAAAACTGTTTTTT. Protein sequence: CASSQDYGQTNEKLFF.

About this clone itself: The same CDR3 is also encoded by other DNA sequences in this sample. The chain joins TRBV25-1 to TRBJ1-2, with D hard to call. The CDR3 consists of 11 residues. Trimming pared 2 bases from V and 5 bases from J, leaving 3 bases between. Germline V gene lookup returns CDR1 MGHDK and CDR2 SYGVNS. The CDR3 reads CASSESYGYTF. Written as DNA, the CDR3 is TGTGCCAGCAGTGAAAGTTATGGCTACACCTTC.

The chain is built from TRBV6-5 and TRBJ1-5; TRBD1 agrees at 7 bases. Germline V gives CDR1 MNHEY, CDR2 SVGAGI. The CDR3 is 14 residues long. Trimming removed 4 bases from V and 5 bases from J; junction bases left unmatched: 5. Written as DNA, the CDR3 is TGTGCCAGCAGTTCAGACAGGGACTATCAGCCCCAGCATTTT. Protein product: CASSSDRDYQPQHF.

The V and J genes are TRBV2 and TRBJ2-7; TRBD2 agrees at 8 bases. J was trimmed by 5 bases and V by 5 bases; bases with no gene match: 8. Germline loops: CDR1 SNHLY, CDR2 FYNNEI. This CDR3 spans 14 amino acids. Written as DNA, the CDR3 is TGTGCCAGCAGTTTGACTAGCGCCCTCCACGAGCAGTACTTC. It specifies CASSLTSALHEQYF.

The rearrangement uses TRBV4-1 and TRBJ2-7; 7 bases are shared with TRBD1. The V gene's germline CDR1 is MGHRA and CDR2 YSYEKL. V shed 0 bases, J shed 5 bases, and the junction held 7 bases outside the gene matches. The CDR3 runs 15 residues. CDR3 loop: CASSQDLGQGDEQYF. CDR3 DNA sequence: TGCGCCAGCAGCCAAGATCTTGGGCAGGGGGACGAGCAGTACTTC.

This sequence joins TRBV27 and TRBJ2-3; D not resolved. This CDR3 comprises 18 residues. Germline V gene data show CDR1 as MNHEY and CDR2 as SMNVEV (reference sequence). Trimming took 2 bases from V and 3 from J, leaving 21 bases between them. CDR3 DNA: TGTGCCAGCAGTTTAGGGTACCCCCCCGCAATATCGACAGATACGCAGTATTTT. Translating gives CASSLGYPPAISTDTQYF.

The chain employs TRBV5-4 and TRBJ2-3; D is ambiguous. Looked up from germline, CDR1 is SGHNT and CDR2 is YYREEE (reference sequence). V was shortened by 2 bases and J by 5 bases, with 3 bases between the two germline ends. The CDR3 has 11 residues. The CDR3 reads CASSFLDTQYF. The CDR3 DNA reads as TGTGCCAGCAGCTTTTTAGATACGCAGTATTTT.

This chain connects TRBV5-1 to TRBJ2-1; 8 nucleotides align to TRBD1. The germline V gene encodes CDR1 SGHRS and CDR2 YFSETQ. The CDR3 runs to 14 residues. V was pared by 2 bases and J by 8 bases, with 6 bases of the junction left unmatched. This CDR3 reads CASSFNGQGDEQFF. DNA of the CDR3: TGCGCCAGCAGCTTTAATGGACAGGGCGATGAGCAGTTCTTC.

The CDR3 region has the DNA TGTGCCAGCAGCTACACCGGAGGAGGCCAGCCCCAGCATTTT. It codes for CASSYTGGGQPQHF. The chain carries TRBV7-9 and TRBJ1-5; D uncertain. The V end was cut by 4 bases, the J end by 7 bases, with 14 bases between. Germline values: CDR1 SEHNR, CDR2 FQNEAQ (reference sequence). The CDR3 consists of 14 residues.

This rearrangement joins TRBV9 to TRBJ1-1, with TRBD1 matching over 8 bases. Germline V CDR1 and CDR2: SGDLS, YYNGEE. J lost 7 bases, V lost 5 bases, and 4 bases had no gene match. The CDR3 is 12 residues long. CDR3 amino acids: CASREGQGEAFF. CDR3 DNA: TGTGCCAGCAGAGAAGGACAGGGTGAAGCTTTCTTT.

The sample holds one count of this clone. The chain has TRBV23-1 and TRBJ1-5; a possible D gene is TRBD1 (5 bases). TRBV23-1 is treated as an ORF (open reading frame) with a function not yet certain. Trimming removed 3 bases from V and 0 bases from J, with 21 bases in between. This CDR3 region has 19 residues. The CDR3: CASSHRAFPRGCSNQPQHF. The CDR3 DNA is TGCGCCAGCAGTCACCGGGCCTTCCCCCGGGGGTGTAGCAATCAGCCCCAGCATTTT.

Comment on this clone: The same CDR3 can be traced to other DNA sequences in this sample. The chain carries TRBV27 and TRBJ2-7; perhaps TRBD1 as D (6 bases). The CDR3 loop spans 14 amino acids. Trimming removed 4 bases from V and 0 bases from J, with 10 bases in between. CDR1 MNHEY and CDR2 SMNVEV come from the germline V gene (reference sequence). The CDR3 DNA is TGTGCCAGCAGTTCAGGACAGAGCTCCTACGAGCAGTACTTC. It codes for CASSSGQSSYEQYF.

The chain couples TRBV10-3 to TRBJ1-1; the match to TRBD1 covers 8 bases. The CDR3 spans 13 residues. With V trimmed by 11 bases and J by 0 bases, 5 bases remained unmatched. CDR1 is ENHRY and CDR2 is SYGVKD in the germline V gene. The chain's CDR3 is CAFADRVNTEAFF. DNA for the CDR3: TGTGCCTTCGCGGACAGGGTGAACACTGAAGCTTTCTTT.

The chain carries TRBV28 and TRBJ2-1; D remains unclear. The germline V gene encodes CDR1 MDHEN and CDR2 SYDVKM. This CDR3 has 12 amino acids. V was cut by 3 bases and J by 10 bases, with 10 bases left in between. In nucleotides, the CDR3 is TGTGCCAGCAGTTTTCTAGGGCCGGAGCAGTTCTTC. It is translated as CASSFLGPEQFF.

CDR3 nucleotides: TGCAGCGTTGAAGATGAAAAACTGTTTTTT. Residues: CSVEDEKLFF. The chain couples TRBV29-1 to TRBJ1-4; D unresolved. Germline V lookup: CDR1 SQVTM, CDR2 ANQGSEA. The CDR3 sequence is 10 residues long. V gave up 0 bases and J gave up 7 bases, with 0 bases separating them. Full variable domain (remainder filled in from reference TRBV29-1 and TRBJ1-4): SAVISQKPSRDICQRGTSLTIQCQVDSQVTMMFWYRQQPGQSLTLIATANQGSEATYESGFVIDKFPISRPNLTFSTLTVSNMSPEDSSIYLCSVEDEKLFFGSGTQLSVL.

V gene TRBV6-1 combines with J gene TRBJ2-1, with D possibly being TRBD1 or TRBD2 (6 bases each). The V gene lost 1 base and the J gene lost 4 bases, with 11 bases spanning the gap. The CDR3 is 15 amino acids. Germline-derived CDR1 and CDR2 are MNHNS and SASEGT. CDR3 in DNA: TGTGCCAGCAGTGAAGAGGGGGAGGTGTACAATGAGCAGTTCTTC. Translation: CASSEEGEVYNEQFF.

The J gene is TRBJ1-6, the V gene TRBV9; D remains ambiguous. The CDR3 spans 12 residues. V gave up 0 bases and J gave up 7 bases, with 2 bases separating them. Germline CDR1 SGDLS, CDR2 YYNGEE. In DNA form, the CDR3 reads TGTGCCAGCAGCGTAGGGAATTCACCCCTCCACTTT. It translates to CASSVGNSPLHF.

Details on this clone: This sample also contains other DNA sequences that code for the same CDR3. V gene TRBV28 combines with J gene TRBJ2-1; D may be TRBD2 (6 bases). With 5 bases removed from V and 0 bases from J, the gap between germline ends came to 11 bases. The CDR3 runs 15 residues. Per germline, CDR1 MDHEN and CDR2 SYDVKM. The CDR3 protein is CASSPDGSSYNEQFF. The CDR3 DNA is TGTGCCAGCAGTCCCGACGGGAGCTCCTACAATGAGCAGTTCTTC.

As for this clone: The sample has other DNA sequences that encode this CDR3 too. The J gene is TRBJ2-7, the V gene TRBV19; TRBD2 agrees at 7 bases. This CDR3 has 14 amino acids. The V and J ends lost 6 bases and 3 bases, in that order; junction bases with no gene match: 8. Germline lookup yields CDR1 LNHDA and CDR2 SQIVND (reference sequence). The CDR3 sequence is CASSSGTGGYEQYF. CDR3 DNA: TGTGCCAGTAGCTCGGGCACGGGAGGCTACGAGCAGTACTTC.

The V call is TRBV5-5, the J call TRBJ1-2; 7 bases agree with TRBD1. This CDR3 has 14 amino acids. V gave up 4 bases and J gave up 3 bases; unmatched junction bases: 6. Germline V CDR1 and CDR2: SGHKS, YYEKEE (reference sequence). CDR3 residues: CASSQPGQYYGYTF. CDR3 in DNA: TGTGCCAGCAGCCAGCCGGGACAGTACTATGGCTACACCTTC.

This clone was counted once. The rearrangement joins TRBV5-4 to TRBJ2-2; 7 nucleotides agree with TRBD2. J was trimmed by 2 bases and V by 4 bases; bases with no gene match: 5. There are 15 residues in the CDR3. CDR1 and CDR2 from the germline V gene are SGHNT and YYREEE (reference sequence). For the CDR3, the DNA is TGTGCCAGCAGCGCCGGGACTACCAACACCGGGGAGCTGTTTTTT. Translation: CASSAGTTNTGELFF.